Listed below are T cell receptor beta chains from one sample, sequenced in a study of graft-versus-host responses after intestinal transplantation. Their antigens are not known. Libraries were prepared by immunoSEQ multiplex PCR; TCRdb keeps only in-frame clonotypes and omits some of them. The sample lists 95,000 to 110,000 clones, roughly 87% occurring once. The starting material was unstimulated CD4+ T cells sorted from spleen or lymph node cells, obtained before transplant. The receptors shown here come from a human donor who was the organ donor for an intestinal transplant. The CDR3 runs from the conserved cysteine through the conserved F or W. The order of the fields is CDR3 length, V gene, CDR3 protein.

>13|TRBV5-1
CASREDWIGELFF
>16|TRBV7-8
CASSQSLRDPGGKQYF
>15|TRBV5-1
CASSFTSGRPDTQYF
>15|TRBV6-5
CASSYPGQAAYEQYF
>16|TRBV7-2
CASSLASGNSNQPQHF
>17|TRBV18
CASSPLGSGPNTGELFF
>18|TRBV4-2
CASSPRPGQGFRTDTQYF
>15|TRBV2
CASNIPGSPRNTIYF
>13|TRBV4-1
CASGSPRVRGYTF
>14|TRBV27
CASSPRTQTDTQYF
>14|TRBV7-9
CASSASLSSGGYTF
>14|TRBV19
CASSSRVSNSPLHF
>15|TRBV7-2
CASSLGPTRTYEQYF
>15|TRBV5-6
CASSLRTWRTGELFF
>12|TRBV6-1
CASSVSNTEAFF
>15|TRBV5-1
CASRVGTGGEETQYF
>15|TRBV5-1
CASSLPDSYQETQYF
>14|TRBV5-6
CASSLGRQGYGYTF
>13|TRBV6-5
CASSYSGTGELFF
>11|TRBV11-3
CASSSRGEQYF
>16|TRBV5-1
CASSWEARGGRETQYF
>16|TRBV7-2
CASSPRGTGRQDTQYF
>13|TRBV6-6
CASSLLLNTEAFF
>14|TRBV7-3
CASKRTASTDTQYF
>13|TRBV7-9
CASSLGMNTEAFF
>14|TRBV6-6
CASSYSIGVYGYTF
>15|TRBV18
CASSPVDSSYNEQFF